The present T cell receptor beta chain was sequenced within a study of CXCR3-negative and CXCR3-positive naive CD8 T cells. 5' RACE that incorporated UMI labels was used to prepare the TRB cDNA libraries. TCRdb re-called the 5' RACE reads; every CDR3 protein appears as one record, without DNA. The repertoire shows about 50,000 distinct CDR3 sequences; the top ten hold 0.56%. As for this clonotype: The antigen is undetermined.

The CDR3 is 15 amino acids. CDR1 and CDR2 from the germline V gene are SGDLS and YYNGEE. General study points: TRB CDR3s were more hydrophobic in CXCR3-positive than in CXCR3-negative naive cells. Most assays were run on fresh PBMCs (CXCR3 expression partially decreased after cryopreservation).

Specimen: naive CXCR3+ CD8+ T cells from blood. As for subset: CD45RO-CCR7+CD27+CD95- naive CD8+ T cells expressing CXCR3 (TNR3+). This sequence joins TRBV9 and TRBJ2-7; there is no DNA to check the TCRdb D call of TRBD1. The TCR sequence derives from a human donor in good health. Some clones in this sample may be carry-over from other donors' samples. The CDR3 here is CASSVGGQPSYEQYF.